These 29 T cell receptor beta chains were sequenced from one sample in a study of beta chain features in type 1 diabetes. Sequenced material consisted of expressed TCRB transcripts (all of the isolated RNA was reverse transcribed). The table came from immunoSEQ multiplex PCR; TCRdb's copy has only in-frame clones and leaves some out. The sample includes around 310,000 clones, 9.5% to 11% of them seen just once. The sample comprised naive CD4+ T cells from blood. Every receptor here comes from a woman in her 30s in good health.

This clone was found a few times. The chain joins TRBV25-1 to TRBJ2-3, with D unclear. Trimming shortened V by 4 bases and J by 3 bases, and 11 bases separated the two germline ends. This CDR3 contains 14 residues. Germline CDR1 MGHDK, CDR2 SYGVNS. The CDR3 DNA sequence: TGTGCCAGCAGTGGGTCCCTTAGTACAGATACGCAGTATTTT. This gives the protein CASSGSLSTDTQYF. Based on the CDR3 plus reference TRBV25-1 and TRBJ2-3, the full variable domain is EADIYQTPRYLVIGTGKKITLECSQTMGHDKMYWYQQDPGMELHLIHYSYGVNSTEKGDLSSESTVSRIRTEHFPLTLESARPSHTSQYLCASSGSLSTDTQYFGPGTRLTVL.

This clone was observed a handful of times. The rearrangement links TRBV6-5 to TRBJ2-5; no reliable D call. V shed 0 bases and J shed 7 bases, with 6 bases lying between them. The length of the CDR3 is 12 residues. Germline V lookup: CDR1 MNHEY, CDR2 SVGAGI. CDR3 in amino acids: CASSYSHGTQYF. In nucleotides, the CDR3 is TGTGCCAGCAGTTACTCCCACGGGACCCAGTACTTC.

A few counts support this clone. CDR3 in amino acids: CASSEAGAILSYEQYF. CDR3 bases: TGTGCCAGCAGTGAGGCAGGGGCTATCCTCTCCTACGAGCAGTACTTC. The gene calls are TRBV27 and TRBJ2-7, with D perhaps TRBD1 (6 bases). V gave up 5 bases and J gave up 0 bases, with 17 bases separating them. The CDR3 is 16 amino acids. Looked up from germline, CDR1 is MNHEY and CDR2 is SMNVEV (reference sequence).

This clone was seen a handful of times. This chain links TRBV7-3 with TRBJ2-7, with 9 bases matching TRBD1. Unmatched junction bases numbered 7, after V lost 2 bases and J lost 5 bases. CDR3 size: 15 residues. Germline CDR1 and CDR2: SGHTA and FQGTGA. CDR3 sequence: CASSLGQGLWHEQYF. The CDR3 bases are TGTGCCAGCAGCTTAGGACAGGGGCTATGGCACGAGCAGTACTTC.

The J gene is TRBJ1-1, the V gene TRBV4-2; tentative D call: TRBD1 (5 bases). Germline CDR1 is LGHNA and CDR2 is YNFKEQ. CDR3 length: 12 residues. The V gene lost 0 bases and the J gene lost 7 bases, with 6 bases spanning the gap. The CDR3 is CASSQEGGEAFF. CDR3 DNA sequence: TGTGCCAGCAGCCAAGAGGGGGGTGAAGCTTTCTTT.

CDR3 protein: CASSSVTGPNQPQHF. The CDR3 region has the DNA TGCGCCAGCAGCTCGGTGACAGGGCCCAATCAGCCCCAGCATTTT. The chain couples TRBV5-1 to TRBJ1-5; 7 bases map to TRBD1. The V gene end was trimmed by 3 bases and the J gene end by 3 bases; junction bases not matched to a gene: 6. The CDR3 has 15 residues. Germline CDR1 and CDR2: SGHRS and YFSETQ.

The chain carries TRBV6-1 and TRBJ2-3; D unresolved. V was pared by 1 base and J by 6 bases, with 20 bases between. CDR1 and CDR2 (germline): MNHNS, SASEGT. This CDR3 comprises 17 residues. This chain's CDR3 is CASSEGYARLVRDTQYF. The CDR3 DNA reads TGTGCCAGCAGTGAAGGGTACGCGAGACTGGTAAGGGATACGCAGTATTTT.

This clone showed up just a few times. The chain is built from TRBV18 and TRBJ1-1; D is unclear. The germline V and J ends were trimmed by 4 bases and 1 base, with 7 bases remaining between them. The CDR3 loop spans 13 amino acids. Germline CDR1 and CDR2: KGHSH and LQKENI. CDR3 coding DNA: TGTGCCAGCTCACGGTTAGCGAACACTGAAGCTTTCTTT. Amino acid sequence: CASSRLANTEAFF.

This clone has just a few counts. J is TRBJ2-7 and V is TRBV29-1; the D gene is possibly TRBD2 (5 bases). CDR3 length equals 14 residues. Germline V CDR1 and CDR2: SQVTM, ANQGSEA. V was pared by 1 base and J by 3 bases, with 13 bases between. In nucleotides, the CDR3 is TGCAGCGTTGAAGTCCCCGAGGAGGACTACGAGCAGTACTTC. Translation gives CSVEVPEEDYEQYF.

The rearrangement links TRBV7-2 to TRBJ2-1; 11 nucleotides match TRBD2. The CDR3 covers 14 residues. V was pared by 5 bases and J by 6 bases, with 3 bases of the junction left unmatched. Germline loops: CDR1 SGHTA, CDR2 FQGNSA. The CDR3 protein is CASSRGLAGNEQFF. CDR3 nucleotide sequence: TGTGCCAGCAGCCGAGGACTAGCGGGCAATGAGCAGTTCTTC.

The rearrangement joins TRBV7-3 to TRBJ2-3; the D gene is possibly TRBD1 (6 bases). The CDR3 spans 13 residues. Germline V lookup: CDR1 SGHTA, CDR2 FQGTGA. V shed 5 bases and J shed 10 bases, with 16 bases lying between them. The CDR3 DNA follows: TGTGCCAGCAGCAACCACCAGGGGACATCGCAGTATTTT. This gives the protein CASSNHQGTSQYF.

The V gene is TRBV6-6, the J gene TRBJ2-2, with TRBD1 matching 7 bases. Germline V gene data show CDR1 as MNHNY and CDR2 as SVGAGI (reference sequence). The ends lost 5 bases at V and 7 bases at J; junction bases unmatched: 10. The CDR3 covers 15 residues. The CDR3 reads CASSRYDRDIGELFF. The CDR3 DNA reads as TGTGCCAGCAGTCGATACGACAGGGACATCGGGGAGCTGTTTTTT.

The V call is TRBV9, the J call TRBJ2-7, with TRBD1 matching over 7 bases. CDR3 length: 14 amino acids. Germline values: CDR1 SGDLS, CDR2 YYNGEE. With 1 base clipped from V and 0 bases from J, the junction kept 1 base outside the gene matches. CDR3 in amino acids: CASSVQGDSYEQYF. The CDR3 nucleotides are TGTGCCAGCAGCGTACAGGGGGACTCCTACGAGCAGTACTTC.

The chain is built from TRBV7-8 and TRBJ2-1; D is unresolved. Germline-derived CDR1 and CDR2 are SGHVS and FQNEAQ. This CDR3 has 16 residues. V was trimmed by 1 base and J by 8 bases, leaving 18 bases between them. In nucleotides, the CDR3 is TGTGCCAGCAGCTTAGTGGGCTCCCAAAACTGGCATGAGCAGTTCTTC. Residues: CASSLVGSQNWHEQFF. The entire variable domain, with the rest obtained from reference TRBV7-8 and TRBJ2-1, is as follows: GAGVSQSPRYKVAKRGQDVALRCDPISGHVSLFWYQQALGQGPEFLTYFQNEAQLDKSGLPSDRFFAERPEGSVSTLKIQRTQQEDSAVYLCASSLVGSQNWHEQFFGPGTRLTVL.

The sample holds a few counts of this clone. The rearrangement links TRBV28 to TRBJ1-5, with D hard to call. The CDR3 runs to 12 residues. Germline CDR1 MDHEN, CDR2 SYDVKM. V lost 3 bases to trimming and J lost 7 bases, with 7 bases between them. CDR3 loop: CASSFLRQPQHF. Written as DNA, the CDR3 is TGTGCCAGCAGTTTCCTCAGGCAGCCCCAGCATTTT.

This clone was seen more than once but under ten times. V and J are TRBV2 and TRBJ2-7; 10 bases are a match to TRBD1. CDR1 and CDR2 (germline): SNHLY, FYNNEI. The CDR3 is 14 amino acids. The ends lost 4 bases at V and 5 bases at J; junction bases unmatched: 5. DNA of the CDR3: TGTGCCAGCAGTGGGACAGGGGGTAAAGACGAGCAGTACTTC. As protein: CASSGTGGKDEQYF.

The chain uses TRBV30 and TRBJ1-1; no definite D call. Looked up from germline, CDR1 is GTSNPN and CDR2 is SVGIG (reference sequence). The CDR3 runs to 13 residues. Trimming shortened V by 4 bases and J by 3 bases, and 12 bases separated the two germline ends. The CDR3 coding sequence is TGTGCCTGGAATCCTTTCGGGGACACTGAAGCTTTCTTT. Amino acid sequence: CAWNPFGDTEAFF. The variable domain in full, completed from reference TRBV30 and TRBJ1-1, reads SQTIHQWPATLVQPVGSPLSLECTVEGTSNPNLYWYRQAAGRGLQLLFYSVGIGQISSEVPQNLSASRPQDRQFILSSKKLLLSDSGFYLCAWNPFGDTEAFFGQGTRLTVV.

The chain recombines TRBV9 with TRBJ2-7, with 12 bases fitting TRBD2. The CDR3 spans 16 residues. Trimming removed 1 base from V and 6 bases from J; junction bases left unmatched: 8. The germline CDR1 and CDR2 sequences are SGDLS and YYNGEE. As DNA, the CDR3 is TGTGCCAGCAGCGTAAGGGGGACTAGCGGGCCGTTCGAGCAGTACTTC. This codes for CASSVRGTSGPFEQYF.

J is TRBJ2-3 and V is TRBV9; 11 nucleotides agree with TRBD1. Germline CDR1 and CDR2: SGDLS and YYNGEE. J gave up 5 bases and V 3 bases, and 8 bases lay outside the gene matches. The CDR3 totals 16 residues. CDR3 loop: CASSAYGTGGLDTQYF. The CDR3 DNA reads TGTGCCAGCAGCGCCTACGGGACAGGGGGATTAGATACGCAGTATTTT.

The chain joins TRBV5-4 to TRBJ2-7, with TRBD2 identical over 15 bases. Trimming took 2 bases from V and 3 from J; bases not matched to a gene: 3. There are 16 residues in the CDR3. Germline values: CDR1 SGHNT, CDR2 YYREEE (reference sequence). CDR3 sequence reads: CASSFRGLAGGYEQYF. The CDR3 bases are TGTGCCAGCAGCTTCCGGGGACTAGCGGGAGGCTACGAGCAGTACTTC. Complete variable domain (other parts from reference TRBV5-4 and TRBJ2-7): ETGVTQSPTHLIKTRGQQVTLRCSSQSGHNTVSWYQQALGQGPQFIFQYYREEENGRGNFPPRFSGLQFPNYSSELNVNALELDDSALYLCASSFRGLAGGYEQYFGPGTRLTVT.

This clone was seen a handful of times. The chain is built from TRBV5-1 and TRBJ2-5; 10 bases are shared with TRBD1. The germline V gene has CDR1 SGHRS and CDR2 YFSETQ. Germline trimming cut 5 bases from V and 4 bases from J; bases unmatched to any gene: 14. The CDR3 length is 17 residues. The CDR3, as DNA: TGCGCCAGCAGGTCCCCGGGGACAGGGGCCGCCGGAGAGACCCAGTACTTC. Amino acid sequence: CASRSPGTGAAGETQYF. The variable domain in full, completed from reference TRBV5-1 and TRBJ2-5, reads KAGVTQTPRYLIKTRGQQVTLSCSPISGHRSVSWYQQTPGQGLQFLFEYFSETQRNKGNFPGRFSGRQFSNSRSEMNVSTLELGDSALYLCASRSPGTGAAGETQYFGPGTRLLVL.

The chain links TRBV30 to TRBJ1-3; no definite D call. The CDR3 covers 15 residues. Trimming pared 0 bases from V and 0 bases from J, leaving 9 bases between. Per the germline V gene, CDR1 is GTSNPN and CDR2 is SVGIG (reference sequence). CDR3 in DNA: TGTGCCTGGAGTGTGTCCGCTAGCTCTGGAAACACCATATATTTT. Encoded protein: CAWSVSASSGNTIYF.

This rearrangement joins TRBV7-3 to TRBJ2-7, with 10 bases fitting TRBD2. Germline CDR1 is SGHTA and CDR2 is FQGTGA. The length of the CDR3 is 13 residues. J gave up 6 bases and V 9 bases, and 8 bases lay outside the gene matches. CDR3 region: CASAGSGRGEQYF. CDR3 sequence (DNA): TGTGCCAGTGCGGGCAGCGGGAGGGGCGAGCAGTACTTC.

This chain links TRBV25-1 with TRBJ1-2; D possibly corresponds to TRBD1 (6 bases). This CDR3 is built from 16 residues. Germline V lookup: CDR1 MGHDK, CDR2 SYGVNS. V was shortened by 2 bases and J by 1 base, with 14 bases between the two germline ends. The CDR3 bases are TGTGCCAGCAGTGAACTCCGAGGACAGCGTAACTATGGCTACACCTTC. The encoded protein is CASSELRGQRNYGYTF.

The chain couples TRBV30 to TRBJ2-2, with a possible D match to TRBD2 (5 bases). Trimming removed 4 bases from V and 5 bases from J, with 17 bases in between. This CDR3 contains 15 residues. Germline CDR1 reads GTSNPN; CDR2 reads SVGIG (reference sequence). The CDR3 nucleotides read TGTGCCTGGACCTTGGGAGATATAGTGACCGGGGAGCTGTTTTTT. Protein product: CAWTLGDIVTGELFF.

This clone was recorded a few times. V usage is TRBV10-3 and J usage is TRBJ2-3, with 7 positions matching TRBD2. Germline lookup yields CDR1 ENHRY and CDR2 SYGVKD. Trimming cost V 3 bases and J 0 bases; bases outside gene matches: 6. This CDR3 spans 16 amino acids. In DNA, the CDR3 is TGTGCCATCAGTGACCCAAGCGGGACTAGCACAGATACGCAGTATTTT. This gives the protein CAISDPSGTSTDTQYF.

This sequence joins TRBV4-3 and TRBJ2-1; 9 bases fit TRBD2. The junction had 7 bases not matched to a gene; V was cut back by 1 base and J by 9 bases. The germline V gene has CDR1 LGHNA and CDR2 YSLEER. The CDR3 totals 15 residues. The CDR3 nucleotides are TGCGCCAGCAGCCAAGGTAGCGGGAGCAGTCGTGAGCAGTTCTTC. Its translation: CASSQGSGSSREQFF.

The rearrangement joins TRBV30 to TRBJ1-3; D is perhaps TRBD1 (5 bases). Deletions cut 3 bases from V and 8 bases from J, with 11 bases between. The CDR3 has 12 residues. Germline V gene sequence: CDR1 GTSNPN, CDR2 SVGIG (reference sequence). CDR3 nucleotide sequence: TGTGCCTGGAGCCGGGGAGGGGACACCATATATTTT. Translation: CAWSRGGDTIYF.

There are a few counts of this clone. The V and J genes are TRBV9 and TRBJ2-5, with D tentatively TRBD2 (6 bases). Germline CDR1 and CDR2: SGDLS and YYNGEE. This CDR3 region has 14 residues. Trimming left V 3 bases short and J 11 bases short, with 20 bases between. The CDR3 loop is CASSGGTPAASQYF. The CDR3 DNA reads as TGTGCCAGCAGCGGCGGGACCCCCGCTGCTTCGCAGTACTTC.